This entry features one TCR beta chain sequence. This clonotype has at least ten counts. No antigen is known for it. No clone much larger than this one lies a single base away; base qualities are absent. This sample was taken from a study of Graves' ophthalmopathy and Graves' hyperthyroidism (dated by TCRdb to the late 2010s). Notes on the research overall: Peripheral blood was collected at initial diagnosis, prior to any treatment. TCR beta repertoire signatures were used to distinguish Graves' ophthalmopathy from Graves' hyperthyroidism and to predict progression to ophthalmopathy. In total, approximately 140 blood samples were TCR-sequenced: roughly 45 ophthalmopathy, over 70 hyperthyroidism and around 17 hyperthyroidism-to-ophthalmopathy patients. To explore V-J signatures that distinguish ophthalmopathy from hyperthyroidism, a discovery set of 100 patients was enrolled, made up of 40 to 45 with ophthalmopathy and fewer than 60 with stable hyperthyroidism. For independent validation, a separate cohort was made up of 18 hyperthyroidism patients plus 17 patients who later progressed from hyperthyroidism to ophthalmopathy. T-cell repertoires of thyroid tissue and blood were compared in over 5 hyperthyroidism patients. After sampling, hyperthyroidism patients received methimazole starting at 30 mg daily, and ophthalmopathy patients received high-dose intravenous methylprednisolone. For training and testing, the 80 to 100 patients in the discovery cohort were randomly divided in a 7:3 ratio. Beyond this particular receptor, the publication reports: No statistical method was used to set the sample size in advance, and the investigators knew which group each participant was assigned to. Among expanded thyroid clonotypes with frequency above 0.001, most also showed up in blood, which suggests that blood repertoires may reflect the thyroid immune response. In validation, the model predicted ophthalmopathy progression with roughly 68% sensitivity and around 72% specificity; 12 predicted patients were CT-confirmed with GO in a median of around 6 months. Ophthalmopathy was separated from stable hyperthyroidism by the 13-signature model with 85% to 90% sensitivity and around 81% specificity in cross-validation and with 80%/75% in the test set.

Hyperthyroidism was considered stable if no progression to ophthalmopathy occurred within 18 months of follow-up. The hyperthyroidism patients were 18 to 65 years old and newly diagnosed, with a disease duration of less than 2 months. Patients with other autoimmune diseases, uncontrolled infections, pregnancy or lactation were excluded from the study. Clinical symptoms, serum thyroxine, TRAb, thyroid ultrasound and orbital computed tomography formed the basis of the diagnosis. Ficoll-Paque density gradient centrifugation was used to isolate PBMCs from approximately 10 ml of fresh peripheral blood. Trizol reagent was used to extract the total RNA, and its quality was then checked on an Agilent 2100 Bioanalyzer. CDR1 and CDR2, per the germline V gene (reference sequence), are LNHDA and SQIVND. Spanning cysteine to phenylalanine, the CDR3 consists of 15 amino acids. Solely the CDR3 DNA is kept, with 45 bases framed from the first base. The junction shows trimming of 7 bases on V and 8 bases on J, plus 18 bases between the germline ends.

TCR beta CDR3 regions were amplified from RNA transcripts for repertoire sequencing. The first round was an RT-PCR using HTBI primers with the Qiagen OneStep RT-PCR kit, and this first round was followed by a second-round multiplex PCR, then size selection and purification. Libraries were sequenced on an Illumina HiSeq2000 using paired-end 100 bp reads. On the study's bioinformatics: SOAPnuke was used to process the reads, throwing out any read that had adapters, had uncalled bases, had a mean Phred below 15, or lacked an exact constant-primer or identifier match. High-quality paired reads were merged with COPE v1.2.5. Each unique nucleotide sequence was treated as a clonotype, and MiTCR v1.1 was used to align the clonotypes to the IMGT TRB V, D and J references. The analysis was limited to V-J combinations with a frequency above 0.0001, which together covered about 99% of repertoires. A TCR clonal expansion and chaos score per V-J combination was defined as the ratio of F50 clonal expansion to chaos observed in the TCRdist matrix. Welch's t-statistics and random forest were used to reduce the features to 13 V-J combinations, which were then used as input to a naive Bayes classifier. Thyroid-blood repertoire similarity was quantified with the Morisita-Horn index. Through fastp at Q25 and MiXCR, TCRdb rebuilt clones from the public reads, retaining in-frame beta chains. Rows are unified per CDR3 protein, each entry keeping the most common DNA and genes. The V and J calls were determined by TCRdb, not by the authors. Present in this sample are 500,000 to 700,000 distinct CDR3 sequences, 22% of which were seen just once. Jointly, the top ten make up around 6.9% of the sample.

The source material was peripheral blood. The chain links TRBV19 with TRBJ1-6; TRBD1 is perhaps the D gene, given 5 matching bases. This receptor was identified in a woman younger than 30 with stable Graves' hyperthyroidism. Some clones in this sample may be carry-over from other donors' samples. Donor details come from another sample of the same person, matched by shared clones. The CDR3 corresponds to CASNYRSPRDSPLHF. The DNA sequence is given as TGTGCCAGTAACTACAGGTCTCCGAGAGATTCACCCCTCCACTTT.